The 5 T cell receptor beta chains below were found in one sample sequenced in a study of OX40 agonist ivuxolimab in advanced cancers. Here immunoSEQ multiplex PCR was the method, and the copy in TCRdb shows in-frame clones only, minus some. The data hold more than 55,000 clones, with roughly 89% observed a single time. The starting material was CD4+ or CD8+ T cells sorted from blood, obtained in a trial of the OX40 agonist ivuxolimab. Every receptor here comes from an adult with an advanced solid tumor such as melanoma, head and neck, liver or kidney cancer.

V usage is TRBV30 and J usage is TRBJ1-2; the match to TRBD1 covers 7 bases. The CDR3 extends over 17 amino acids. The germline gives CDR1 GTSNPN, CDR2 SVGIG (reference sequence). The J segment lost 4 bases and the V segment lost 0 bases, leaving 14 bases of the junction unmatched. The DNA of the CDR3 is TGTGCCTGGAGTGTACGCCGGGACAGTATTACTTTCTATGGCTACACCTTC. Translating gives CAWSVRRDSITFYGYTF.

The chain links TRBV7-8 to TRBJ1-6, with 7 positions matching TRBD1. The CDR3 is made up of 16 amino acids. The junction had 10 bases not matched to a gene; V was cut back by 5 bases and J by 6 bases. The germline gives CDR1 SGHVS, CDR2 FQNEAQ. The CDR3 coding sequence is TGTGCCAGCAGCCTAAGGGACAGAGGGGTTAATTCACCCCTCCACTTT. This encodes CASSLRDRGVNSPLHF.

This chain links TRBV19 with TRBJ1-1, with D uncertain. Trimming shortened V by 6 bases and J by 2 bases, and 13 bases separated the two germline ends. The CDR3 has 14 amino acids. Germline CDR1 LNHDA, CDR2 SQIVND (reference sequence). The CDR3 sequence is CASRRADRNTEAFF. For the CDR3, the DNA is TGTGCCAGTAGAAGGGCCGATAGAAACACTGAAGCTTTCTTT.

The chain uses TRBV5-4 and TRBJ2-2, with 7 bases identical to TRBD2. Germline V CDR1 and CDR2: SGHNT, YYREEE (reference sequence). CDR3 length: 15 residues. Trimming removed 0 bases from V and 7 bases from J; junction bases left unmatched: 6. This CDR3 is CASSLEGSGIGELFF. The CDR3 nucleotides read TGTGCCAGCAGCTTGGAAGGGAGCGGGATCGGGGAGCTGTTTTTT.

This chain joins TRBV14 and TRBJ2-3; D uncertain. This CDR3 region has 16 residues. CDR1 is SGHDN, CDR2 FVKESK, per germline. V was clipped by 0 bases and J by 1 base, with 11 bases between them. CDR3 coding DNA: TGTGCCAGCAGCCAAGATCAAGGGTGGGGCACAGATACGCAGTATTTT. It translates to CASSQDQGWGTDTQYF. The full variable domain, in which reference TRBV14 and TRBJ2-3 provide the parts outside the CDR3, is EAGVTQFPSHSVIEKGQTVTLRCDPISGHDNLYWYRRVMGKEIKFLLHFVKESKQDESGMPNNRFLAERTGGTYSTLKVQPAELEDSGVYFCASSQDQGWGTDTQYFGPGTRLTVL.